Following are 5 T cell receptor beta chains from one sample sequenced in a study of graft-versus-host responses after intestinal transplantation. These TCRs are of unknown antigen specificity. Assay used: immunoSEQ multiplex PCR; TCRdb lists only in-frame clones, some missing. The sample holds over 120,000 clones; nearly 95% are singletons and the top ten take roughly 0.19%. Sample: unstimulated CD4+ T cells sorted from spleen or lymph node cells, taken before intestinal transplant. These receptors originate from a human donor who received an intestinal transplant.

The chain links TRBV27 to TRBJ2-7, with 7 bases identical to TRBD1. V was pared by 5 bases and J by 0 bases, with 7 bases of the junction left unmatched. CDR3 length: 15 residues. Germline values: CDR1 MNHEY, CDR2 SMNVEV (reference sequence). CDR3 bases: TGTGCCAGCAGTCCAGCCGGGACAGCCTCCTACGAGCAGTACTTC. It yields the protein CASSPAGTASYEQYF.

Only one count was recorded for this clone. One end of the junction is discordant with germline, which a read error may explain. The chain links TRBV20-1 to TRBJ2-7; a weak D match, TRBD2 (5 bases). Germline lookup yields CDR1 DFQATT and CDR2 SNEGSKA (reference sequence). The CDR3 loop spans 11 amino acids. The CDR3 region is CSAELREREHF. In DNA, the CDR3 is TGCAGTGCTGAGCTTAGGGAGAGGGAGCACTTC.

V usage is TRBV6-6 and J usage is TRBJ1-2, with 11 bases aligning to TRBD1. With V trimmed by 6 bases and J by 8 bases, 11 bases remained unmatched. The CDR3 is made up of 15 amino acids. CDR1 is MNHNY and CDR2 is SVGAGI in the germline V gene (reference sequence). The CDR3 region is CASSPRRRTGGGYTF. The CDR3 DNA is TGTGCCAGCAGCCCCCGGAGACGGACAGGGGGCGGCTACACCTTC.

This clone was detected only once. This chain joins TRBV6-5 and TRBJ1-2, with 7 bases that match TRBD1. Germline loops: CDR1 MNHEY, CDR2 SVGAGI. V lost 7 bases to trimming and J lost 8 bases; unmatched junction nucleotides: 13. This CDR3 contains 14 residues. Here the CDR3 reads CASKKGAPGKGYTF. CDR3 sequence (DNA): TGTGCCAGCAAGAAGGGGGCCCCGGGTAAGGGCTACACCTTC.

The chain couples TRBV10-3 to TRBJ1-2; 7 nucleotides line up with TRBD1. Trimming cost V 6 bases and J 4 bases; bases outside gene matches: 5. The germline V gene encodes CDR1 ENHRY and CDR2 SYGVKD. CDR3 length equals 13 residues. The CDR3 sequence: CAISRDSTYGYTF. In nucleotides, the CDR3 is TGTGCCATCAGCCGGGACAGCACCTATGGCTACACCTTC.